These 15 T cell receptor beta chains were sequenced from one sample in a study of blood T cell repertoires in COVID-19. Sequenced by immunoSEQ multiplex PCR; TCRdb stores in-frame clones only, minus some. The repertoire holds some 76,000 clones, with 75% to 95% as singletons. Sequencing was carried out using peripheral blood. Receptors were obtained from a woman aged 18-29 years with acute or convalescent COVID-19.

This chain links TRBV18 with TRBJ1-5, with D perhaps TRBD1 (5 bases). Trimming took 0 bases from V and 11 from J, leaving 11 bases between them. Germline V gene lookup returns CDR1 KGHSH and CDR2 LQKENI. This CDR3 is 13 amino acids long. For the CDR3, the DNA is TGTGCCAGCTCACCACCGGCAGGGCAAGCCCAGCATTTT. Protein: CASSPPAGQAQHF.

This chain joins TRBV19 and TRBJ2-7; D is perhaps TRBD1 (6 bases). Trimming removed 5 bases from V and 4 bases from J, with 15 bases in between. The CDR3 length is 14 residues. The germline gives CDR1 LNHDA, CDR2 SQIVND (reference sequence). CDR3 nucleotide sequence: TGTGCCAGTAGTCCTCGGGACAATTCTTACGAGCAGTACTTC. Residues: CASSPRDNSYEQYF.

This clone has a single count. The genes are TRBV28 and TRBJ1-5; D is perhaps TRBD1 (5 bases). CDR1 is MDHEN and CDR2 is SYDVKM in the germline V gene. V was pared by 0 bases and J by 0 bases, with 6 bases between. The CDR3 is 15 residues long. CDR3 sequence: CASSLWGGSNQPQHF. The CDR3 nucleotides are TGTGCCAGCAGTTTATGGGGGGGTAGCAATCAGCCCCAGCATTTT. The complete variable domain, with remaining parts taken from reference TRBV28 and TRBJ1-5, reads DVKVTQSSRYLVKRTGEKVFLECVQDMDHENMFWYRQDPGLGLRLIYFSYDVKMKEKGDIPEGYSVSREKKERFSLILESASTNQTSMYLCASSLWGGSNQPQHFGDGTRLSIL.

The chain uses TRBV21-1 and TRBJ2-7; the DNA was not compared with TRBD1, the D call given in the table. TRBV21-1 is a pseudogene locus. The CDR3 is 14 amino acids. The CDR3 region is CASSARQGAYEQYF. In DNA, the CDR3 is TGTGCCAGCAGCGCTAGACAGGGGGCATACGAGCAGTACTTC.

The chain employs TRBV12-3 or TRBV12-4 and TRBJ2-2; tentatively, D is TRBD1 (6 bases). Trimming pared 8 bases from V and 3 bases from J, leaving 10 bases between. The CDR3 has 13 amino acids. CDR3 amino acids: CASLRTDTGELFF. CDR3 nucleotide sequence: TGTGCCAGCCTCAGGACAGACACCGGGGAGCTGTTTTTT.

The genes are TRBV4-1 and TRBJ1-5; maybe TRBD1 (5 bases). V lost 1 base and J lost 0, with 13 bases in between. Per germline, CDR1 MGHRA and CDR2 YSYEKL. This CDR3 is 17 amino acids long. The CDR3 DNA sequence: TGCGCCAGCAGCCAAGTCATAGGGGATTATAGCAATCAGCCCCAGCATTTT. It encodes CASSQVIGDYSNQPQHF.

The chain combines TRBV27 with TRBJ1-2, with 10 nucleotides matching TRBD1. This CDR3 is built from 14 residues. Trimming took 5 bases from V and 7 from J; bases not matched to a gene: 7. Germline CDR1 MNHEY, CDR2 SMNVEV (reference sequence). The CDR3 DNA reads TGTGCCAGCAGTAAACGACAGGGGGCGAGTGGCTACACCTTC. It yields the protein CASSKRQGASGYTF.

V and J are TRBV5-6 and TRBJ2-7; D perhaps matches TRBD1 (6 bases). V was pared by 2 bases and J by 2 bases, with 14 bases between. This CDR3 spans 15 amino acids. Germline V gene lookup returns CDR1 SGHDT and CDR2 YYEEEE. The CDR3 bases are TGTGCCAGCAGCTTCTACATGACAGGAACCTACGAGCAGTACTTC. It specifies CASSFYMTGTYEQYF.

The V gene is TRBV11-2, the J gene TRBJ1-2; tentative D call: TRBD1 (5 bases). Looked up from germline, CDR1 is SGHAT and CDR2 is FQNNGV. The V end lost 2 bases, the J end lost 4 bases, and 11 bases lay between the germline ends. The CDR3 is made up of 14 amino acids. CDR3 residues: CASSLTPGIYGYTF. CDR3 in DNA: TGTGCCAGCAGCTTAACACCAGGGATCTATGGCTACACCTTC. Variable domain in full (rest from reference TRBV11-2 and TRBJ1-2): EAGVAQSPRYKIIEKRQSVAFWCNPISGHATLYWYQQILGQGPKLLIQFQNNGVVDDSQLPKDRFSAERLKGVDSTLKIQPAKLEDSAVYLCASSLTPGIYGYTFGSGTRLTVV.

J is TRBJ2-7 and V is TRBV18, with D perhaps TRBD1 (6 bases). Germline V gene lookup returns CDR1 KGHSH and CDR2 LQKENI. This CDR3 spans 14 amino acids. The V end lost 3 bases, the J end lost 4 bases, and 13 bases lay between the germline ends. The CDR3 nucleotides read TGTGCCAGCTCACCGTCACTAGGGGGTTACGAGCAGTACTTC. It translates to CASSPSLGGYEQYF. The full variable domain, its missing parts supplied by reference TRBV18 and TRBJ2-7, is NAGVMQNPRHLVRRRGQEARLRCSPMKGHSHVYWYRQLPEEGLKFMVYLQKENIIDESGMPKERFSAEFPKEGPSILRIQQVVRGDSAAYFCASSPSLGGYEQYFGPGTRLTVT.

This rearrangement joins TRBV28 to TRBJ2-7, with 9 bases matching TRBD1. CDR1 is MDHEN and CDR2 is SYDVKM in the germline V gene. The CDR3 extends over 15 amino acids. J was trimmed by 3 bases and V by 5 bases; bases with no gene match: 8. The CDR3 DNA reads as TGTGCCAGCAGTGGCCGGGACAGGGCCTACTACGAGCAGTACTTC. Amino acids: CASSGRDRAYYEQYF.

This clone showed up just once. Since no conserved phenylalanine or tryptophan closes the CDR3, a read error is the likely cause. The limits of the CDR3 on the DNA are not certain, so only TCRdb's listed CDR3 is given. The chain recombines TRBV6-1 with TRBJ1-2; the table's D call TRBD1 went unverified against the DNA. From its first to its last residue, the CDR3 has 13 amino acids. Looked up from germline, CDR1 is MNHNS and CDR2 is SASEGT. CDR3 loop: CASSEADSLLGIL.

The V gene is TRBV2, the J gene TRBJ2-7, with TRBD1 matching over 9 bases. CDR1 and CDR2 (germline): SNHLY, FYNNEI. V shed 6 bases, J shed 6 bases, and the junction held 6 bases outside the gene matches. The CDR3 is 13 residues long. CDR3 nucleotides: TGTGCCAGCAGGATGGACAGGGGTCCCGAGCAGTACTTC. This encodes CASRMDRGPEQYF.

The chain joins TRBV2 to TRBJ1-5; possible D gene TRBD1, 5 bases. V shed 6 bases and J shed 7 bases, with 16 bases lying between them. The CDR3 runs to 14 residues. The germline CDR1 and CDR2 sequences are SNHLY and FYNNEI. CDR3 DNA: TGTGCCAGCAGCGGACTAAGGGGAGGCCAGCCCCAGCATTTT. Translating gives CASSGLRGGQPQHF.

The chain carries TRBV6-5 and TRBJ2-7; TRBD1 is a possible D gene (6 bases). The germline V gene encodes CDR1 MNHEY and CDR2 SVGAGI. This CDR3 has 15 residues. V gave up 6 bases and J gave up 0 bases, with 15 bases separating them. The CDR3: CASRKSDSGSYEQYF. CDR3 DNA: TGTGCCAGCAGGAAATCGGACAGCGGCTCCTACGAGCAGTACTTC.